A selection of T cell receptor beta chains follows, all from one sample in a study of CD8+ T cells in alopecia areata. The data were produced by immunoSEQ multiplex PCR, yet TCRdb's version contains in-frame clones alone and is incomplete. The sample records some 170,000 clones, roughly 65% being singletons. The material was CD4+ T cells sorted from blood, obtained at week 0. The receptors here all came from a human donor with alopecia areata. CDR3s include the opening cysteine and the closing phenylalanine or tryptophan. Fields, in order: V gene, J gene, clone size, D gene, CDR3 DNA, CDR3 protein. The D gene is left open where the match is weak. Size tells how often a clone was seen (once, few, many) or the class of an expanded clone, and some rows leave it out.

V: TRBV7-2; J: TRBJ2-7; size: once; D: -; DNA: TGTGCCAGCAGCTTAGCTCCAGGGGTTAACGAGCAGTACTTC; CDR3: CASSLAPGVNEQYF
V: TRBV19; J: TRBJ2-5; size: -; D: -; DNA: TGTGCCAGTAGTATACCCTGGGAAGAGACCCAGTACTTC; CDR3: CASSIPWEETQYF
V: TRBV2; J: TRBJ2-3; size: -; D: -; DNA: TGTGCCAGCACTCGGGGTAGGACCACAGATACGCAGTATTTT; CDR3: CASTRGRTTDTQYF
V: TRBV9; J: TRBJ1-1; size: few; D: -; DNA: TGTGCCAGCAGCGCCATGGAGCTGAACACTGAAGCTTTCTTT; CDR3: CASSAMELNTEAFF
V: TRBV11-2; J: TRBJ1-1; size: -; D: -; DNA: TGTGCCAGCAGCATAAACAGGGCGAACACTGAAGCTTTCTTT; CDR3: CASSINRANTEAFF
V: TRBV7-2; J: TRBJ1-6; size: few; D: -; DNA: TGTGCCAGCAGCTTGAGGGGAAATTCTATGGGGGTTAATTCACCCCTCCACTTT; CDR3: CASSLRGNSMGVNSPLHF
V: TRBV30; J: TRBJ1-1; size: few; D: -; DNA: TGTGCCTGGAGTGTACGAGCGCCGGGCACTGAAGCTTTCTTT; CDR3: CAWSVRAPGTEAFF
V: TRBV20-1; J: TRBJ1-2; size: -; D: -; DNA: TGCAGTGCTGAAGACCTCCTAGACTACACCTTC; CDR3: CSAEDLLDYTF
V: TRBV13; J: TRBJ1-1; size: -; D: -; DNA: TGTGCCAGCAGCTTAATTCTCCAGAACACTGAAGCTTTCTTT; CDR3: CASSLILQNTEAFF
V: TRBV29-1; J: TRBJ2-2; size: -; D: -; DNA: TGCAGCGCTGACCAGGGTAACACCGGGGAGCTGTTTTTT; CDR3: CSADQGNTGELFF
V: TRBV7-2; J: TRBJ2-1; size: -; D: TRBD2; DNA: TGTGCCAGCAGCGGGACTAGCGGTGGCTACAATGAGCAGTTCTTC; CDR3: CASSGTSGGYNEQFF
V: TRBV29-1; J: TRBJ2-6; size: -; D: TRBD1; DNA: TGCAGCGTTGAAGTTTGGACAGGGGCCTCTGGGGCCAACGTCCTGACTTTC; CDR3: CSVEVWTGASGANVLTF
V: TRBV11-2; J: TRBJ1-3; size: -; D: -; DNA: TGTGCCAGCAGCTCGCGGTGGAACACCATATATTTT; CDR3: CASSSRWNTIYF
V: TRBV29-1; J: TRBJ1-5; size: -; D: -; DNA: TGCAGCGTTGGGCAGGGAAATCAGCCCCAGCATTTT; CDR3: CSVGQGNQPQHF
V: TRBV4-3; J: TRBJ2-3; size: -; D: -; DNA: TGCGCCAGCAGCCAAGATCAGGGGCGCAACACAGATACGCAGTATTTT; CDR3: CASSQDQGRNTDTQYF
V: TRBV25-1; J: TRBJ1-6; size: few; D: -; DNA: TGTGCCAGCAGTGAATTCACGGGTCGGAATTCACCCCTCCACTTT; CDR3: CASSEFTGRNSPLHF
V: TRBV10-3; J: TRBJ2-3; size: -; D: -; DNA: TGTGCCATCTCGTCGCGCCTAGCGTTCACAGATACGCAGTATTTT; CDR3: CAISSRLAFTDTQYF
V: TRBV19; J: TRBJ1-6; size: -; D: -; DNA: TGTGCCAGTCGACTTACAGGGATCAATTCACCCCTCCACTTT; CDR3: CASRLTGINSPLHF
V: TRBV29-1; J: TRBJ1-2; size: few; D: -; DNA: TGCAGCGTTGAAGAGCTCTATGGCTACACCTTC; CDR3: CSVEELYGYTF
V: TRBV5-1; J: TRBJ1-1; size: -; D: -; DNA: TGCGCCAGCAGCTTGATGAGGGACACTGAAGCTTTCTTT; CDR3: CASSLMRDTEAFF
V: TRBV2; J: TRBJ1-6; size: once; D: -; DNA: TGTGCCAGCAGTGAAGGTCGGAATTCACCCCTCCACTTT; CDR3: CASSEGRNSPLHF
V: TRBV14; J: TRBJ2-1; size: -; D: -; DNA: TGTGCCAGCAGCCAAGGGTTGCGATCCTACAATGAGCAGTTCTTC; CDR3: CASSQGLRSYNEQFF
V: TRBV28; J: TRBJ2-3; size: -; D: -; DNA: TGTGCCAGCAGTTTCGCGGGGAACAAAGATACGCAGTATTTT; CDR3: CASSFAGNKDTQYF
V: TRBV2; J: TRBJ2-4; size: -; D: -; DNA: TGTGCCAGCAGCGCCGAGGGGAACATTCAGTACTTC; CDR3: CASSAEGNIQYF
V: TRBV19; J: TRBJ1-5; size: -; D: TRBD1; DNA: TGTGCCACCGCCGACGACAGGGGAGGCAATCAGCCCCAGCATTTT; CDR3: CATADDRGGNQPQHF
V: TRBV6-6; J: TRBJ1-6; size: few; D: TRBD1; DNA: TGTGCCAGTCGGACAGGGCCACCCCTCCACTTT; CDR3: CASRTGPPLHF
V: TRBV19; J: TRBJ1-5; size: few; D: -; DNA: TGTGCCACTAAGGGGGATGGGGGCAATCAGCCCCAGCATTTT; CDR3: CATKGDGGNQPQHF
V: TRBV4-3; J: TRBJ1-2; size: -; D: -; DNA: TGCGCCAGCAGCCAAGATTATAGAGGATACCCTAGGTATGGCTACACCTTC; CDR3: CASSQDYRGYPRYGYTF
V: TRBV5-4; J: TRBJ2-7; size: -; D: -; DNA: TGTGCCAGCAGCTTACAGGAAGGGGGCTACGAGCAGTACTTC; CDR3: CASSLQEGGYEQYF
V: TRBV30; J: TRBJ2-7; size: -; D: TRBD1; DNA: TGTGCCTGGACTTGGACAGGGAGCAGCGAGCAGTACTTC; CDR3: CAWTWTGSSEQYF
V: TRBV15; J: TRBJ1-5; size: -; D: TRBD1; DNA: TGTGCCACCACCCATTTCAGGGGGAATCAGCCCCAGCATTTT; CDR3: CATTHFRGNQPQHF
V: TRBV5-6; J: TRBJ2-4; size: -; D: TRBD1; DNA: TGTGCCAGCAGCTTGGGAAGGACAGGAGAGGGTAACATTCAGTACTTC; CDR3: CASSLGRTGEGNIQYF
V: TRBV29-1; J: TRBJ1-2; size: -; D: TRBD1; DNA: TGCAGCGTTCGCAAGGGGGCTGGGGATGATGGCTACACCTTC; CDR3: CSVRKGAGDDGYTF
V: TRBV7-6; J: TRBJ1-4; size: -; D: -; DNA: TGTGCCAGCAGCTCCACCGAAAAACTGTTTTTT; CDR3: CASSSTEKLFF
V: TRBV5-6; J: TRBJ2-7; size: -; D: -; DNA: TGTGCCAGCAGTCCGTGGAGGAGCTCCTACGAGCAGTACTTC; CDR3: CASSPWRSSYEQYF
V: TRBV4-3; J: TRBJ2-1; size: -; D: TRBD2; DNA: TGCGCCAGCAGCCAATTCCGGGGGGGCGACGCCTACAATGAGCAGTTCTTC; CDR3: CASSQFRGGDAYNEQFF
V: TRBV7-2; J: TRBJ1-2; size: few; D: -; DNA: TGTGCCAGCAGCTCGTCTGCGTCTCTGTATGGCTACACCTTC; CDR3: CASSSSASLYGYTF
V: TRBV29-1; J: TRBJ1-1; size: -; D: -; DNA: TGCAGCGTTGACCGCATGAACACTGAAGCTTTCTTT; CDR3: CSVDRMNTEAFF
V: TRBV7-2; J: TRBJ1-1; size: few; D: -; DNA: TGTGCCAGCAGCTTGAACACTGAAGCTTTCTTT; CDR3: CASSLNTEAFF
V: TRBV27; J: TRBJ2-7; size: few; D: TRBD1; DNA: TGTGCCAGCAGTGCCCCTAGGACAGGGTCGTCCTACGAGCAGTACTTC; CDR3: CASSAPRTGSSYEQYF
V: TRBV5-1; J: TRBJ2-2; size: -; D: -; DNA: TGCGCCAGCAGCTTGGGATCAGCGAACACCGGGGAGCTGTTTTTT; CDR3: CASSLGSANTGELFF
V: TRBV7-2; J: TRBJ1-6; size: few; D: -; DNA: TGTGCCAGCAGCTTAGACTCAGGAAATTCACCCCTCCACTTT; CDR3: CASSLDSGNSPLHF
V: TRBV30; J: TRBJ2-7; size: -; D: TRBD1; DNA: TGTGCCTGGATTTCCACGGGACAGGCCTACTTC; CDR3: CAWISTGQAYF
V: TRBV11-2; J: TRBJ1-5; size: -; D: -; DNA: TGTGCCAGCAGCTTAGATCCGGGGGGCAATCAGCCCCAGCATTTT; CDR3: CASSLDPGGNQPQHF
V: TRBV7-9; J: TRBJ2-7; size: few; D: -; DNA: TGTGCCAGCAGCCCGGGCGGGTTAGAGGGCGAGCAGTACTTC; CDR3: CASSPGGLEGEQYF
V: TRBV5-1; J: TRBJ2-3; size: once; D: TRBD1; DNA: TGCGCCAGCAGCTCAGAGGACAGGAGAACAGATACGCAGTATTTT; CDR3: CASSSEDRRTDTQYF
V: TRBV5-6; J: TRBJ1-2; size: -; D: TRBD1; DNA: TGTGCCAGCAGATATGTCCAGGGGGCGAGCCATGGCTACACCTTC; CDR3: CASRYVQGASHGYTF
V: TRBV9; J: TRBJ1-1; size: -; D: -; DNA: TGTGCCAGCAGCGCACAGAACACTGAAGCTTTCTTT; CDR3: CASSAQNTEAFF
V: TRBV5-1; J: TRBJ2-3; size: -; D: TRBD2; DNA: TGCGCCAGCAGCCTAGCGGGGAAGAGCACAGATACGCAGTATTTT; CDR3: CASSLAGKSTDTQYF
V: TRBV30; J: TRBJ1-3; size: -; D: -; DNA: TGTGCCTGGAGTGGCCGATGGGGCTCTGGAAACACCATATATTTT; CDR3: CAWSGRWGSGNTIYF
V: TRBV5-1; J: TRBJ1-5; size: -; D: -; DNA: TGCGCCAGCAGCTTGGCCGGCAATCAGCCCCAGCATTTT; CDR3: CASSLAGNQPQHF
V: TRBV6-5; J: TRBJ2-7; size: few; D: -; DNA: TGTGCCAGCAGTGAAACATCTCTCGGGTACTTC; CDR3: CASSETSLGYF
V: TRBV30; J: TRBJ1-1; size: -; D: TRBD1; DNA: TGTGCCTCTAGGGGACAGGGGAACACTGAAGCTTTCTTT; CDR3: CASRGQGNTEAFF